This T cell receptor beta chain was identified in a study of blood T cell repertoires in COVID-19. Clones were sequenced by immunoSEQ multiplex PCR, and TCRdb holds only the in-frame ones, with some missing. The table shows fewer than 250,000 clones, with approximately 84% occurring only once. The germline gives CDR1 SNHLY, CDR2 FYNNEI. The CDR3 consists of 14 residues. V lost 10 bases and J lost 0, with 13 bases in between. The rearrangement joins TRBV2 to TRBJ2-1; D uncertain. This receptor was taken from a woman in her twenties or thirties who had recovered from COVID-19. The sample taken for sequencing was PBMCs or T cells enriched from blood (not recorded which). The DNA for the CDR3 is TGTGCCACCAGGAAGTACAGCTCCTACAATGAGCAGTTCTTC. Its protein is CATRKYSSYNEQFF.